This TCR beta chain was captured in a study of blood T cell dynamics during melanoma immunotherapy. The CDR3 is 15 residues long. Using immunoSEQ multiplex PCR, the repertoire was profiled, and TCRdb retains in-frame clones only, with some absent. The repertoire consists of roughly 9,400 clones, with roughly 90% occurring once and the leading ten covering under 35%. Time point reported: pre-treatment baseline. The sequence was collected from a human donor with melanoma. This chain connects TRBV7-5 to TRBJ1-1; the DNA was not used to check the table's D call, TRBD1. TRBV7-5 is shown as a pseudogene. Here the sequenced sample was blood, taken from a patient treated with checkpoint blockade. CDR3: CASSNRDRGGTEAFF. CDR3 DNA sequence: TGTGCCAGCAGCAACCGGGACAGGGGTGGCACTGAAGCTTTCTTT.